A selection of T cell receptor beta chains follows, all from one sample in a study of OX40 agonist ivuxolimab in advanced cancers. Libraries were prepared by immunoSEQ multiplex PCR; TCRdb keeps only in-frame clonotypes and omits some of them. The top ten clones hold less than 4.5% of a sample with around 66,000 clones, 80% to 85% of them seen once. Sequences were derived from CD4+ or CD8+ T cells sorted from blood, sampled in a trial of the OX40 agonist ivuxolimab. All receptors come from an adult with an advanced solid tumor such as melanoma, head and neck, liver or kidney cancer. CDR3s include the opening cysteine and the closing phenylalanine or tryptophan. Each record gives: clone size, D gene, V gene, J gene, CDR3 protein, CDR3 DNA. A D gene is named only where the DNA matches it firmly. A row's size may be missing; if present it is once, few, many or a size class.

-	-	TRBV2	TRBJ2-3	CASSRDLNTDTQYF	TGTGCCAGCAGCCGGGACTTAAACACAGATACGCAGTATTTT
-	TRBD2	TRBV5-1	TRBJ2-3	CASSRSGGPGTDTQYF	TGCGCCAGCAGCCGTAGCGGGGGGCCGGGCACAGATACGCAGTATTTT
-	-	TRBV5-1	TRBJ1-1	CASSAINQGPTEAFF	TGCGCCAGCAGCGCGATCAATCAGGGGCCCACTGAAGCTTTCTTT
once	-	TRBV5-1	TRBJ2-2	CASSASGTNTGELFF	TGCGCCAGCAGCGCCTCAGGGACGAACACCGGGGAGCTGTTTTTT
-	-	TRBV5-1	TRBJ1-2	CASSLVTLNYGYTF	TGCGCCAGCAGCTTGGTCACGCTTAACTATGGCTACACCTTC
few	-	TRBV5-6	TRBJ2-7	CASSLGRSYEQYF	TGTGCCAGCAGCCTCGGGCGCTCCTACGAGCAGTACTTC
-	-	TRBV6-6	TRBJ1-3	CASSLSVGGQNTIYF	TGTGCCAGCAGCCTAAGTGTGGGAGGTCAAAACACCATATATTTT
-	TRBD2	TRBV18	TRBJ2-7	CASSLSSGGEQYF	TGTGCCAGCTCACTGTCTAGCGGCGGTGAGCAGTACTTC
-	-	TRBV2	TRBJ2-5	CASSEARQETQYF	TGTGCCAGCAGTGAAGCGCGACAAGAGACCCAGTACTTC
-	-	TRBV5-1	TRBJ1-1	CASSSGALDTEAFF	TGCGCCAGCAGTTCCGGGGCCCTGGACACTGAAGCTTTCTTT
-	-	TRBV7-2	TRBJ2-3	CASSLGGYSTDTQYF	TGTGCCAGCAGCTTAGGCGGCTATTCCACAGATACGCAGTATTTT
-	-	TRBV6-1	TRBJ1-3	CASSEDLYSGNTIYF	TGTGCCAGCAGTGAAGATCTGTACTCTGGAAACACCATATATTTT
-	-	TRBV2	TRBJ1-6	CASSESGAVFNSPLHF	TGTGCCAGCAGTGAGTCGGGGGCTGTCTTTAATTCACCCCTCCACTTT
few	-	TRBV25-1	TRBJ1-1	CASSEVGEAFF	TGTGCCAGCAGTGAAGTTGGCGAAGCTTTCTTT
-	-	TRBV18	TRBJ1-1	CASSPGLGTEAFF	TGTGCCAGCTCACCAGGGCTGGGGACTGAAGCTTTCTTT